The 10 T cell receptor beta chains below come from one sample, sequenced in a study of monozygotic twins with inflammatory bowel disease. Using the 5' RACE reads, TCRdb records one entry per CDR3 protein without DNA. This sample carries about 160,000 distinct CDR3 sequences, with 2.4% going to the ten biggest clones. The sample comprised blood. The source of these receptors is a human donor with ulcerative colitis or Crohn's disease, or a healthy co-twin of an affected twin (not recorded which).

The CDR3 is CASSQDTGEPDSPLHF. This rearrangement joins TRBV4-3 to TRBJ1-6; no DNA is available, so the TRBD1 call from TCRdb remains unchecked. CDR1 and CDR2 (germline): LGHNA, YSLEER. This CDR3 spans 16 amino acids.

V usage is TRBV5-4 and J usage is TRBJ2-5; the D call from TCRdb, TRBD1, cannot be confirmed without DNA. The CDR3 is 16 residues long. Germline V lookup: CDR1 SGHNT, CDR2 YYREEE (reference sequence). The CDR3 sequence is CTSSLGGSVGVETQYF.

CDR3 sequence reads: CASSRGGRYEQFF. The V and J genes are TRBV19 and TRBJ2-1; the D gene TCRdb calls, TRBD2, cannot be checked with no DNA. This CDR3 is 13 amino acids long. Germline CDR1 LNHDA, CDR2 SQIVND (reference sequence).

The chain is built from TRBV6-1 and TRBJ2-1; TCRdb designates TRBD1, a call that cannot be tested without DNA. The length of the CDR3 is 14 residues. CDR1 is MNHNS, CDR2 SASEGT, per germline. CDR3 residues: CASSPWGPGNEQFF.

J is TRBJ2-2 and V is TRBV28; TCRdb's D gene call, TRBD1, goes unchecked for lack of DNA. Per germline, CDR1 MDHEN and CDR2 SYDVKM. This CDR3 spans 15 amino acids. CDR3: CASSPSFWGTGELFF.

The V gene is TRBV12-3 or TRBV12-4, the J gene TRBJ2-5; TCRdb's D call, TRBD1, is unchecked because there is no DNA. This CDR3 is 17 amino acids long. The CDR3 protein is CASSPIQGAGAGETQYF.

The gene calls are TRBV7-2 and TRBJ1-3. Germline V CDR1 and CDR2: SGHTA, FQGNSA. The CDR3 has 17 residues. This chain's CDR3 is CASSLVSLRAPGNTIYF.

The CDR3 reads CSWVGKGAWGTQYF. This chain joins TRBV20-1 and TRBJ2-5; the D call from TCRdb, TRBD1, cannot be confirmed without DNA. The CDR3 extends over 14 amino acids. CDR1 is DFQATT, CDR2 SNEGSKA, per germline (reference sequence).

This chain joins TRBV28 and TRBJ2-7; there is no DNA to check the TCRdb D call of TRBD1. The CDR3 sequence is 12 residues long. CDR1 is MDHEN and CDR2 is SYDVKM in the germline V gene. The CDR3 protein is CASSTRGYEQYF.

The CDR3: CASSQDRGTGELFF. The V call is TRBV12-3 or TRBV12-4, the J call TRBJ2-2; as DNA is missing, the TRBD1 call by TCRdb cannot be tested. The CDR3 spans 14 residues.